The source of this TCR beta chain is a study of blood T cell repertoires in COVID-19. Looking at the study overall: Samples of COVID-19 (acute and convalescent) were obtained from the United States, Italy and Spain. Nucleic acid was either cDNA or gDNA, and it came from T cells, B-cell-depleted T cells, or PBMCs.

Study processing details: Counts of nucleated cells, estimated from reference gene primer amplification, were obtained. Produced via immunoSEQ multiplex PCR; TCRdb's table is partial and in-frame only. For V, J and clone size, that table is used; D and trimming come from the DNA. Seen here are roughly 140,000 clones, more than 75% observed once, and the top ten hold over 10%. This CDR3 comprises 14 residues. Trimming removed 1 base from V and 4 bases from J; junction bases left unmatched: 3. Germline V lookup: CDR1 SGHRS, CDR2 YFSETQ. The source is a man in his sixties with active or convalescent COVID-19. The V and J genes are TRBV5-1 and TRBJ2-7; TRBD2 aligns across 9 bases. Source material: peripheral blood. The CDR3 DNA is TGCGCCAGCAGCTTGAAAACTAGCGGGTACGAGCAGTACTTC. It specifies CASSLKTSGYEQYF. Full variable domain (missing parts from reference TRBV5-1 and TRBJ2-7): KAGVTQTPRYLIKTRGQQVTLSCSPISGHRSVSWYQQTPGQGLQFLFEYFSETQRNKGNFPGRFSGRQFSNSRSEMNVSTLELGDSALYLCASSLKTSGYEQYFGPGTRLTVT.